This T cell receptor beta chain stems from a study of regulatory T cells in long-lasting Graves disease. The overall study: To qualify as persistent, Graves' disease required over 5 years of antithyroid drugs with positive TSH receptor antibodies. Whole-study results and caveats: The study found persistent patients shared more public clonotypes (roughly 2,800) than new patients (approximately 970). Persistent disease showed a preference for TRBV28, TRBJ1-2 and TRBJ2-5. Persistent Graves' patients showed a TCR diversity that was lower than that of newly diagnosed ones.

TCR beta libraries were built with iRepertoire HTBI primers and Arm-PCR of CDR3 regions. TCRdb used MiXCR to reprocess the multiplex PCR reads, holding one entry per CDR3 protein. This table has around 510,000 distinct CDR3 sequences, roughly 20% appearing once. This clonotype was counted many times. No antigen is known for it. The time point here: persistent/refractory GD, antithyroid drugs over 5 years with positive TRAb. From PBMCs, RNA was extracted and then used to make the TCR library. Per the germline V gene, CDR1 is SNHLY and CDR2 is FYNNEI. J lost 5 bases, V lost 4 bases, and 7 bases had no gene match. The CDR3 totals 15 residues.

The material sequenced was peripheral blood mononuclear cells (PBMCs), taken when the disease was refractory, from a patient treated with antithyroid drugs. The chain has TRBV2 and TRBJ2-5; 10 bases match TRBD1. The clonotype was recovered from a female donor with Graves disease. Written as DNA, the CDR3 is TGTGCCAGCAGTGGGACAGGGGGTGACGGGGAGACCCAGTACTTC. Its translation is CASSGTGGDGETQYF.